Listed below are T cell receptor beta chains from one sample, sequenced in a study of cytomegalovirus exposure and HLA in healthy donors. Here immunoSEQ multiplex PCR was the method, and the copy in TCRdb shows in-frame clones only, minus some. The data contain nearly 200,000 clones, 70% to 85% of them singletons. The specimen sequenced was PBMCs. These receptors originate from a boy younger than 10 in good health and CMV-seronegative. Both conserved end residues are part of each CDR3. A D gene is named only where the DNA matches it firmly. Clone size appears in some rows only: once, few, many, or a class for an expanded clone.

DNA: TGTGCCAGTAGTGGTGGGAGCCACACTGAAGCTTTCTTT; CDR3: CASSGGSHTEAFF; V: TRBV19; J: TRBJ1-1; D: -; size: -
DNA: TGCGCCAGCAGCCAAGTCCCTGCAGATACGCAGTATTTT; CDR3: CASSQVPADTQYF; V: TRBV4-1; J: TRBJ2-3; D: -; size: -
DNA: TGTGCCAGCAGTGAGTCGGGGGGGTATGGCTACACCTTC; CDR3: CASSESGGYGYTF; V: TRBV25-1; J: TRBJ1-2; D: -; size: -
DNA: TGCGCCAGCAGCTTTGGGCACAGATATACGCAGTATTTT; CDR3: CASSFGHRYTQYF; V: TRBV5-1; J: TRBJ2-3; D: -; size: -
DNA: TGCGCCAGCAGAGATCTGGCTAGCGTCCCGGGGTACTTC; CDR3: CASRDLASVPGYF; V: TRBV23-1; J: TRBJ2-4; D: -; size: -
DNA: TGTGCCAGTTCGGGAGGGGACAACTATGGCTACACCTTC; CDR3: CASSGGDNYGYTF; V: TRBV9; J: TRBJ1-2; D: -; size: -
DNA: TGTGCCAGCAGCCCTAGACTAGCGGGGGGGCCCTCAGATACGCAGTATTTT; CDR3: CASSPRLAGGPSDTQYF; V: TRBV7-8; J: TRBJ2-3; D: TRBD2; size: -
DNA: TGCAGCGTTGAAAGACAGGGGCGGAACACTGAAGCTTTCTTT; CDR3: CSVERQGRNTEAFF; V: TRBV29-1; J: TRBJ1-1; D: TRBD1; size: -
DNA: TGTGCCAGCAGCCACAGGACGGAGACCCAGTACTTC; CDR3: CASSHRTETQYF; V: TRBV7-6; J: TRBJ2-5; D: -; size: -
DNA: TGTGCCAGTAGGAACCTGGACAGGGGGAGGACAGATACGCAGTATTTT; CDR3: CASRNLDRGRTDTQYF; V: TRBV19; J: TRBJ2-3; D: TRBD1; size: -
DNA: TGTGCCAGCAGCGGGCGGGCCGGAAATGAGCAGTTCTTC; CDR3: CASSGRAGNEQFF; V: TRBV4-2; J: TRBJ2-1; D: -; size: -
DNA: TGTGCCAGCAGCTTGGCCGGGGCGGGGGGTTTTGCAGATACGCAGTATTTT; CDR3: CASSLAGAGGFADTQYF; V: TRBV5-4; J: TRBJ2-3; D: TRBD2; size: -
DNA: TGCAGCGTATACACAGGGTCCGAGCAGTACTTC; CDR3: CSVYTGSEQYF; V: TRBV29-1; J: TRBJ2-7; D: -; size: -
DNA: TGTGCCAGCAGCGTCGAACAGGGCACTGAAGCTTTCTTT; CDR3: CASSVEQGTEAFF; V: TRBV9; J: TRBJ1-1; D: -; size: few
DNA: TGTGCCAGCAGCGTAGAGTCAGAGGGTCAGCCCCAGCATTTT; CDR3: CASSVESEGQPQHF; V: TRBV9; J: TRBJ1-5; D: -; size: -
DNA: TGTGCCAGCAGTAATCAATTAGCGGGGGGTAGGCCAGATACGCAGTATTTT; CDR3: CASSNQLAGGRPDTQYF; V: TRBV27; J: TRBJ2-3; D: TRBD2; size: few
DNA: TGTGCCAGCACCCTATGGGGGGGGCCCTACGAGCAGTACTTC; CDR3: CASTLWGGPYEQYF; V: TRBV6-5; J: TRBJ2-7; D: -; size: -
DNA: TGTGCCAGCAGCTGGACAGGGGGCGCGAACCCAACTAATGAAAAACTGTTTTTT; CDR3: CASSWTGGANPTNEKLFF; V: TRBV5-6; J: TRBJ1-4; D: TRBD1; size: -
DNA: TGTGCCAGCAGCATGTTAGCGGGGGCCAGGTACGAGCAGTACTTC; CDR3: CASSMLAGARYEQYF; V: TRBV7-3; J: TRBJ2-7; D: TRBD2; size: -
DNA: TGTGCCAGTAGTATGACAGGGACCAATCAGCCCCAGCATTTT; CDR3: CASSMTGTNQPQHF; V: TRBV19; J: TRBJ1-5; D: TRBD1; size: few
DNA: TGTGCCAGCAGCCTCGGACTAGCGGGAGGCACAGATACGCAGTATTTT; CDR3: CASSLGLAGGTDTQYF; V: TRBV6-4; J: TRBJ2-3; D: TRBD2; size: -
DNA: TGTGCCAGCAGCCCAGGGGGATGGAACACTGAAGCTTTCTTT; CDR3: CASSPGGWNTEAFF; V: TRBV9; J: TRBJ1-1; D: TRBD1; size: -
DNA: TGTGCCAGCAGCCAAGAACTGACAGGGAGCTCTGGAAACACCATATATTTT; CDR3: CASSQELTGSSGNTIYF; V: TRBV4-2; J: TRBJ1-3; D: TRBD1; size: -
DNA: TGTGCCAGCAGCGTATCTAGCGGGGGTGAGACCCAGTACTTC; CDR3: CASSVSSGGETQYF; V: TRBV9; J: TRBJ2-5; D: TRBD2; size: -
DNA: TGTGCCAGCAGCCCGGACAGGGGGGCAGATACGCAGTATTTT; CDR3: CASSPDRGADTQYF; V: TRBV5-4; J: TRBJ2-3; D: TRBD1; size: -
DNA: TGTGCCAGCAGACTTAGCGGGATTCGTCAGACCCAGTACTTC; CDR3: CASRLSGIRQTQYF; V: TRBV7-2; J: TRBJ2-5; D: TRBD2; size: -
DNA: TGTGCCAGCAGCCAAGACGGGCGGACAGGGGACTCCTACGAGCAGTACTTC; CDR3: CASSQDGRTGDSYEQYF; V: TRBV4-2; J: TRBJ2-7; D: TRBD1; size: -
DNA: TGTGCCAGCAGCATACAACTAACAGGGGGGGAGTACGAGCAGTACTTC; CDR3: CASSIQLTGGEYEQYF; V: TRBV21-1; J: TRBJ2-7; D: -; size: -
DNA: TGTGCCAGCAGCTTAACGACCGGGTCGCTGGGCAATGAGCAGTTCTTC; CDR3: CASSLTTGSLGNEQFF; V: TRBV7-3; J: TRBJ2-1; D: -; size: -
DNA: TGCGCCAGCAGCCAAGCAGAGGGCAGCTACGAGCAGTACTTC; CDR3: CASSQAEGSYEQYF; V: TRBV4-1; J: TRBJ2-7; D: -; size: -
DNA: TGTGCCAGCACCCCTGCGGGGGCGGGGGAGACCCAGTACTTC; CDR3: CASTPAGAGETQYF; V: TRBV7-8; J: TRBJ2-5; D: -; size: -
DNA: TGTGCCAGCAGTAAAGCGGGGTTGGGGGAGACCCAGTACTTC; CDR3: CASSKAGLGETQYF; V: TRBV7-9; J: TRBJ2-5; D: TRBD2; size: -
DNA: TGTGCCAGCAGCTTGGGGGGTACTAATGAAAAACTGTTTTTT; CDR3: CASSLGGTNEKLFF; V: TRBV7-9; J: TRBJ1-4; D: -; size: once
DNA: TGTGCCAGCAGCGCTGCGACTAGCGGGCACTCTGAGCAGTTCTTC; CDR3: CASSAATSGHSEQFF; V: TRBV9; J: TRBJ2-1; D: TRBD2; size: -
DNA: TGCGCCAGCAGCGCCCAGACAGGCTTGGGCTATGGCTACACCTTC; CDR3: CASSAQTGLGYGYTF; V: TRBV5-1; J: TRBJ1-2; D: -; size: few
DNA: TGTGCCAGCAGCCCCGGGGGGCACCTGCAGTATTTT; CDR3: CASSPGGHLQYF; V: TRBV9; J: TRBJ2-3; D: -; size: -
DNA: TGTGCCAGCAGCAAGAACACCGGGACAGGGGATCTCGAGCAGTACTTC; CDR3: CASSKNTGTGDLEQYF; V: TRBV4-2; J: TRBJ2-7; D: TRBD1; size: -
DNA: TGTGCCAGTAGTACCCGGGACAGGGGCCAAAACACTGAAGCTTTCTTT; CDR3: CASSTRDRGQNTEAFF; V: TRBV19; J: TRBJ1-1; D: TRBD1; size: few
DNA: TGCGCCAGCAGTCAATATGGGGAGGGGACAGGGGATCCGGTCGGCTATGGCTACACCTTC; CDR3: CASSQYGEGTGDPVGYGYTF; V: TRBV23-1; J: TRBJ1-2; D: TRBD1; size: once
DNA: TGTGCCAGCAGCCCACTAGCGGGTATAGATACGCAGTATTTT; CDR3: CASSPLAGIDTQYF; V: TRBV7-3; J: TRBJ2-3; D: TRBD2; size: -
DNA: TGTGCCAGCAGCCCGTTTGTAGCTAACTATGGCTACACCTTC; CDR3: CASSPFVANYGYTF; V: TRBV5-4; J: TRBJ1-2; D: -; size: -
DNA: TGTGCCAGCAGCCTGCCGGGACAGACGACCTACGAGCAGTACTTC; CDR3: CASSLPGQTTYEQYF; V: TRBV5-6; J: TRBJ2-7; D: TRBD1; size: few
DNA: TGCGCCAGCAGCTCACCCCCACCGCGGGGGATTATATACAATGAGCAGTTCTTC; CDR3: CASSSPPPRGIIYNEQFF; V: TRBV5-1; J: TRBJ2-1; D: TRBD2; size: once
DNA: TGTGCCAGCTCTCGAATTCTAGCGGGCGGGGAGACCCAGTACTTC; CDR3: CASSRILAGGETQYF; V: TRBV18; J: TRBJ2-5; D: TRBD2; size: -
DNA: TGTGCCAGCAGCTCTACTAGCGGGGGGGCCGATGAGCAGTTCTTC; CDR3: CASSSTSGGADEQFF; V: TRBV7-2; J: TRBJ2-1; D: TRBD2; size: -
DNA: TGTGCCAGCAGTCCGGGTACAGATACGCAGTATTTT; CDR3: CASSPGTDTQYF; V: TRBV2; J: TRBJ2-3; D: -; size: -
DNA: TGTGCCAGCAGTGACTTCAGTACAGATACGCAGTATTTT; CDR3: CASSDFSTDTQYF; V: TRBV2; J: TRBJ2-3; D: -; size: once
DNA: TGTGCCAGCAGTTACGTGGGACAGGGGATCTACGAGCAGTACTTC; CDR3: CASSYVGQGIYEQYF; V: TRBV6-5; J: TRBJ2-7; D: TRBD1; size: -
DNA: TGTGCCAGCTCACCAGGCGGGGACCATGGCTACACCTTC; CDR3: CASSPGGDHGYTF; V: TRBV18; J: TRBJ1-2; D: -; size: -
DNA: TGTGCCACCCGACCGAGGGACAGGGGAAACGAGCAGTACTTC; CDR3: CATRPRDRGNEQYF; V: TRBV19; J: TRBJ2-7; D: TRBD1; size: few
DNA: TGTGCCACCTCTAGGTCTAGCACAGATACGCAGTATTTT; CDR3: CATSRSSTDTQYF; V: TRBV27; J: TRBJ2-3; D: -; size: -
DNA: TGTGCCAGCAGCCCGAGCCATTATCAGCCCCAGCATTTT; CDR3: CASSPSHYQPQHF; V: TRBV5-8; J: TRBJ1-5; D: -; size: -
DNA: TGTGCCACCAGCAGATTGAAACTAGCGGGGTGGTCTAGCACAGATACGCAGTATTTT; CDR3: CATSRLKLAGWSSTDTQYF; V: TRBV15; J: TRBJ2-3; D: TRBD2; size: -
DNA: TGTGCTAGTGGTTCGACTTCCGGGACAGGTAGTATTAAGCAGTACTTC; CDR3: CASGSTSGTGSIKQYF; V: TRBV12-5; J: TRBJ2-7; D: TRBD1; size: -
DNA: TGCGCCAGCAGCCAAGAAAAACGACTAGCGGGGGTTCCTGAGCAGTTCTTC; CDR3: CASSQEKRLAGVPEQFF; V: TRBV4-3; J: TRBJ2-1; D: TRBD2; size: -
DNA: TGTGCCAGCAGCTTACTGGCTCGCGGGGGGCCAGAGACCCAGTACTTC; CDR3: CASSLLARGGPETQYF; V: TRBV7-8; J: TRBJ2-5; D: TRBD2; size: -
DNA: TGTGCCAGCAGTGAATGGCCCCCAAGCGGGTATGAAAAACTGTTTTTT; CDR3: CASSEWPPSGYEKLFF; V: TRBV2; J: TRBJ1-4; D: -; size: -
DNA: TGTGCCAGCAGCTTAAACCGGGGGGGCCAAGAGACCCAGTACTTC; CDR3: CASSLNRGGQETQYF; V: TRBV7-9; J: TRBJ2-5; D: TRBD2; size: -
DNA: TGTGCCAGTACCCGGGACAGGGGGAACTATGGCTACACCTTC; CDR3: CASTRDRGNYGYTF; V: TRBV19; J: TRBJ1-2; D: TRBD1; size: -